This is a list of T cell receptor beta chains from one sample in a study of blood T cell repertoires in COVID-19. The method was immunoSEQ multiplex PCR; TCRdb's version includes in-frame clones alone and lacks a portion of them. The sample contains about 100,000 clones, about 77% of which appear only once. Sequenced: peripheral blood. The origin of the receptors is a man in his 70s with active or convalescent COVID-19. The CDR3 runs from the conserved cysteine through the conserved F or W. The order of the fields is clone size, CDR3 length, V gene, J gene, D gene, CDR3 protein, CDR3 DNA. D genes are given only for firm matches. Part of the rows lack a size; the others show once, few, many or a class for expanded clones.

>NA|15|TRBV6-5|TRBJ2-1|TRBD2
CASSRSGGDYNEQFF
TGTGCCAGCAGCCGAAGCGGGGGGGACTACAATGAGCAGTTCTTC
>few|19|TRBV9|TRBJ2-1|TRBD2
CASSAEPRLAESSYNEQFF
TGTGCCAGCAGCGCTGAACCCAGACTAGCGGAAAGCTCCTACAATGAGCAGTTCTTC
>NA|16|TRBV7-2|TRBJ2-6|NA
CASSFGGAGGANVLTF
TGTGCCAGCAGCTTTGGGGGGGCCGGTGGGGCCAACGTCCTGACTTTC
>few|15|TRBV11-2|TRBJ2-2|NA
CASSYRGADTGELFF
TGTGCCAGCAGCTATCGGGGGGCCGACACCGGGGAGCTGTTTTTT
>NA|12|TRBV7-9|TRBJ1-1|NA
CASSPLNTEAFF
TGTGCCAGCAGCCCCCTTAACACTGAAGCTTTCTTT
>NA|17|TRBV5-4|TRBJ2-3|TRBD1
CASSRILTGFGADTQYF
TGTGCCAGCAGCCGGATCCTGACAGGGTTTGGTGCGGATACGCAGTATTTT
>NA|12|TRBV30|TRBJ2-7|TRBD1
CAWQGAGYEQYF
TGTGCCTGGCAGGGGGCTGGGTACGAGCAGTACTTC
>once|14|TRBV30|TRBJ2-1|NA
CAWSPSSIEHEQFF
TGTGCCTGGAGTCCATCTTCTATTGAGCATGAGCAGTTCTTC
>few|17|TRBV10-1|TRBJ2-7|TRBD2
CASSESTHQREVNEQYF
TGCGCCAGCAGTGAGTCGACTCATCAGCGGGAGGTGAACGAGCAGTACTTC
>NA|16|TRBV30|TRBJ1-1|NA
CAWRTPGGEMNTEAFF
TGTGCCTGGAGAACTCCGGGGGGAGAGATGAACACTGAAGCTTTCTTT
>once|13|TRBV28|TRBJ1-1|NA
CASKGQPGIGAFF
TGTGCCAGCAAGGGACAACCGGGTATTGGGGCTTTCTTT
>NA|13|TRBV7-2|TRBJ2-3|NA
CASNYLVTDTQYF
TGTGCCAGCAACTACCTCGTCACAGATACGCAGTATTTT
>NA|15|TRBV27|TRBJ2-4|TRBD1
CASSDPRTGKNIQYF
TGTGCCAGCAGTGATCCCAGGACAGGCAAAAACATTCAGTACTTC
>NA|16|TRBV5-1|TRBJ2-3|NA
CASSPPATRDTDTQYF
TGCGCCAGCAGCCCACCCGCGACTAGAGACACAGATACGCAGTATTTT
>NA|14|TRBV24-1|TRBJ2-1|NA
CATSRQSSYNEQFF
TGTGCCACCAGTCGACAGAGCTCCTACAATGAGCAGTTCTTC
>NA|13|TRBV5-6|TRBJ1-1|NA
CASEESLNTEAFF
TGTGCCAGCGAGGAGTCCTTAAACACTGAAGCTTTCTTT
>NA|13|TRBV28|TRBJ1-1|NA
CASSLPGNTEAFF
TGTGCCAGCAGTTTACCAGGAAACACTGAAGCTTTCTTT
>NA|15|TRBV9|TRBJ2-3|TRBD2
CASSAGTSGTDTQYF
TGTGCCAGCAGCGCCGGGACTAGCGGCACAGATACGCAGTATTTT
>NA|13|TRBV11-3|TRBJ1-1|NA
CASSSSGNTEAFF
TGTGCCAGCAGCTCATCAGGGAATACTGAAGCTTTCTTT
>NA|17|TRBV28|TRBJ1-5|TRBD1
CASTQTGTGVSNQPQHF
TGTGCCAGCACCCAGACAGGGACAGGGGTTAGCAATCAGCCCCAGCATTTT
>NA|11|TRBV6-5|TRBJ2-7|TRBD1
CASTDRARQYF
TGTGCCAGCACAGACAGGGCAAGGCAGTACTTC
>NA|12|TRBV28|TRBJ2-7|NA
CASSLSEYEQYF
TGTGCCAGCAGTTTATCGGAGTACGAGCAGTACTTC
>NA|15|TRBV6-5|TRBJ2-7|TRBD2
CASSYRRESSYEQYF
TGTGCCAGCAGTTACCGGCGGGAGTCCTCCTACGAGCAGTACTTC
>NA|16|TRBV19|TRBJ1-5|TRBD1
CASSTAGGAGNQPQHF
TGTGCCAGTAGTACAGCAGGGGGCGCGGGTAATCAGCCCCAGCATTTT
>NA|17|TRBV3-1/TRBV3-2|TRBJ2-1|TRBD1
CASTQSLPGQTYNEQFF
TGTGCCAGCACACAGAGCCTACCGGGACAGACTTACAATGAGCAGTTCTTC
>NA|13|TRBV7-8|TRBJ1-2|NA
CASSLTAGNGYTF
TGTGCCAGCAGCTTAACGGCAGGGAATGGCTACACCTTC
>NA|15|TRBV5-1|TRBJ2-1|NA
CASSLGQGTYNEQFF
TGCGCCAGCAGCTTGGGGCAGGGCACCTACAATGAGCAGTTCTTC